These 14 T cell receptor beta chains came from one sample sequenced in a study of blood T cell repertoires in COVID-19 (TCRdb year 2020). Receptor amplification or capture employed the immunoSEQ multiplex PCR assay. TCRdb holds this immuneACCESS table with in-frame rearrangements only. Some clones are missing; in checked studies, unresolved V genes explain under half, and the rest has no known cause. Recorded for this sample are about 310,000 clones; around nine tenths of them occurred a single time. The top ten hold 1% of the sample. Sequencing was carried out using peripheral blood. These receptors came from a man between 45 and 60 years old with active or convalescent COVID-19.

This rearrangement joins TRBV19 to TRBJ2-7; no definite D call. The CDR3 totals 14 residues. The V end lost 5 bases, the J end lost 1 base, and 12 bases lay between the germline ends. CDR1 is LNHDA, CDR2 SQIVND, per germline (reference sequence). The CDR3 region has the DNA TGTGCCAGTAGTTCCTCAGGATTGTCCTACGAGCAGTACTTC. Residues: CASSSSGLSYEQYF. The full variable domain, completed using reference TRBV19 and TRBJ2-7, is DGGITQSPKYLFRKEGQNVTLSCEQNLNHDAMYWYRQDPGQGLRLIYYSQIVNDFQKGDIAEGYSVSREKKESFPLTVTSAQKNPTAFYLCASSSSGLSYEQYFGPGTRLTVT.

This rearrangement joins TRBV29-1 to TRBJ1-5; 7 bases fit TRBD1. J was trimmed by 6 bases and V by 4 bases; bases with no gene match: 6. Germline V lookup: CDR1 SQVTM, CDR2 ANQGSEA. The CDR3 spans 13 residues. The chain's CDR3 is CSVGQGRGQPQHF. The CDR3 nucleotides read TGCAGCGTTGGACAGGGTCGGGGTCAGCCCCAGCATTTT.

The chain combines TRBV11-2 with TRBJ1-2; D gene unclear. Trimming removed 1 base at V and 4 bases at J, with 4 bases between. From germline, CDR1 is SGHAT and CDR2 FQNNGV. This CDR3 has 12 amino acids. This CDR3 reads CASSLVSYGYTF. CDR3 nucleotides: TGTGCCAGCAGCTTAGTTAGCTATGGCTACACCTTC.

The V gene is TRBV18, the J gene TRBJ2-7, with 8 nucleotides matching TRBD2. The CDR3 has 15 amino acids. Germline loops: CDR1 KGHSH, CDR2 LQKENI. The V segment lost 5 bases and the J segment 0 bases; nucleotides outside the gene matches: 6. The CDR3 bases are TGTGCCAGCTCAGGTACTAGCGGCGGCTCCTACGAGCAGTACTTC. Its translation: CASSGTSGGSYEQYF.

DNA for the CDR3: TGTGCCAGCAGTTTAGCCGACAGGAGTAACTATGGCTACACCTTC. Its protein product is CASSLADRSNYGYTF. The chain couples TRBV28 to TRBJ1-2; weak D call: TRBD1 (6 bases). CDR3 size: 15 residues. The germline gives CDR1 MDHEN, CDR2 SYDVKM. Trimming cost V 2 bases and J 1 base, with 11 bases left between them.

The genes are TRBV6-1 and TRBJ2-1; perhaps TRBD2 as D (5 bases). The V end was cut by 2 bases, the J end by 2 bases, with 7 bases between. CDR3 length: 14 amino acids. Germline CDR1 reads MNHNS; CDR2 reads SASEGT. The CDR3 protein is CASSELAPYNEQFF. The CDR3, as DNA: TGTGCCAGCAGTGAATTAGCGCCCTACAATGAGCAGTTCTTC.

This clone was detected only once. The chain joins TRBV5-1 to TRBJ2-2, with a weak D call TRBD2 (5 bases). V lost 4 bases and J 0 bases, leaving 7 bases between the germline ends. The CDR3 has 14 residues. The germline CDR1 and CDR2 sequences are SGHRS and YFSETQ. The CDR3 nucleotides are TGCGCCAGCAGCCCGGAGGCGAACACCGGGGAGCTGTTTTTT. This gives the protein CASSPEANTGELFF.

The rearrangement joins TRBV20-1 to TRBJ1-5; no clear D. This CDR3 contains 11 residues. Germline V gene lookup returns CDR1 DFQATT and CDR2 SNEGSKA (reference sequence). CDR3 protein: CRAGSNQPQHF. The DNA for the CDR3 is TGCAGGGCGGGGAGCAATCAGCCCCAGCATTTT.

V is TRBV6-2 or TRBV6-3 and J is TRBJ2-3, with no clear D. CDR3 length: 18 residues. CDR1 is MNHEY and CDR2 is SVGEGT in the germline V gene. Trimming cost V 0 bases and J 1 base, with 17 bases left between them. CDR3 in amino acids: CASSYSFSLRARTDTQYF. For the CDR3, the DNA is TGTGCCAGCAGTTACTCGTTCTCTTTAAGAGCCCGCACAGATACGCAGTATTTT.

The rearrangement uses TRBV5-6 and TRBJ1-2, with TRBD1 matching 7 bases. The CDR3 extends over 12 amino acids. V gave up 2 bases and J gave up 14 bases; unmatched junction bases: 9. CDR1 is SGHDT and CDR2 is YYEEEE in the germline V gene. The CDR3, as DNA: TGTGCCAGCAGCTTTTCGACAGGGAAGGATACCTTC. Translation gives CASSFSTGKDTF.

V is TRBV7-8 and J is TRBJ1-2; D not certain. With 4 bases removed from V and 4 bases from J, the gap between germline ends came to 16 bases. The CDR3 runs to 15 residues. Germline V gene data show CDR1 as SGHVS and CDR2 as FQNEAQ. Written as DNA, the CDR3 is TGTGCCAGCAGCTCCCCTCAAGAGGCTAGCTATGGCTACACCTTC. Protein product: CASSSPQEASYGYTF.

The rearrangement joins TRBV10-1 to TRBJ1-2; D may be TRBD1 (5 bases). The CDR3 contains 15 residues. With 6 bases removed from V and 4 bases from J, the gap between germline ends came to 18 bases. The V gene's germline CDR1 is WNHNN and CDR2 SYGVQD (reference sequence). Written as DNA, the CDR3 is TGCGCCAGCAGGCCGCTACCGGGGGGACGCTATGGCTACACCTTC. Its translation is CASRPLPGGRYGYTF.

The chain uses TRBV5-1 and TRBJ1-4; weak D call: TRBD1 (5 bases). The CDR3 contains 18 residues. The germline CDR1 and CDR2 sequences are SGHRS and YFSETQ. V shed 2 bases and J shed 0 bases, with 17 bases lying between them. The CDR3 reads CASSFIGGRGSTNEKLFF. CDR3 bases: TGCGCCAGCAGCTTCATCGGTGGGAGGGGCTCAACTAATGAAAAACTGTTTTTT.

The J gene is TRBJ2-1, the V gene TRBV28; TRBD1 matches 10 bases. CDR3 size: 18 residues. V was pared by 6 bases and J by 2 bases, with 13 bases of the junction left unmatched. From germline, CDR1 is MDHEN and CDR2 SYDVKM. The CDR3 coding sequence is TGTGCCAGCAGGCCACCGGGACAGGGGTCCGCTACCTACAATGAGCAGTTCTTC. Translation gives CASRPPGQGSATYNEQFF. Full variable domain (missing parts from reference TRBV28 and TRBJ2-1): DVKVTQSSRYLVKRTGEKVFLECVQDMDHENMFWYRQDPGLGLRLIYFSYDVKMKEKGDIPEGYSVSREKKERFSLILESASTNQTSMYLCASRPPGQGSATYNEQFFGPGTRLTVL.